This entry concerns a single T cell receptor beta chain. The data are from a study of blood T cell repertoires in COVID-19. Study in general: The analysed material was cDNA or gDNA that came from T cells, B-cell-depleted T cells, or PBMCs.

Germline assignment: CDR1 MDHEN and CDR2 SYDVKM. V was shortened by 1 base and J by 6 bases, with 10 bases between the two germline ends. There are 15 residues in the CDR3. TCRdb's table, derived via immunoSEQ multiplex PCR, lists solely in-frame clones and lacks some. The repertoire holds 80,000 to 95,000 clones, around 84% seen once, with 22% in the top ten. Material for sequencing was peripheral blood. This chain connects TRBV28 to TRBJ2-6, with D possibly being TRBD2 (6 bases). The source is a woman of 80 years or more in a cohort sampled during active or convalescent COVID-19. The CDR3 nucleotides read TGTGCCAGCAGTTTATCTGGGACTGCGGCCAACGTCCTGACTTTC. Protein product: CASSLSGTAANVLTF.